One sample yielded the 28 T cell receptor beta chains listed below, sequenced in a study of breast tumors, draining lymph nodes, adjacent tissues. Axillary draining lymph nodes of breast cancer patients supplied the node samples. Using its own MiXCR run on the multiplex PCR reads, TCRdb lists one record per CDR3 protein. The data show 130,000 or so distinct CDR3 sequences, with roughly 33% seen just once and around 2.3% held by the top ten. Sample: axillary lymph node tissue. The receptors derive from a female donor with breast cancer. Some clones in this sample may be carry-over from other donors' samples.

This clonotype appeared many times. The genes are TRBV28 and TRBJ1-2, with a possible D match to TRBD1 (5 bases). Germline V gene lookup returns CDR1 MDHEN and CDR2 SYDVKM. V lost 5 bases and J lost 5, with 18 bases in between. The CDR3 runs to 15 residues. CDR3 DNA: TGTGCCAGCAGTCCGGGGGGTGCGGCACTTTATGGCTACACCTTC. Amino acids: CASSPGGAALYGYTF.

This clonotype was seen only a few times. This may be a read error: a much more frequent sequence differs by one nucleotide. The chain recombines TRBV28 with TRBJ2-7; D is possibly TRBD2 (6 bases). Per germline, CDR1 MDHEN and CDR2 SYDVKM. The ends were cut back, 7 bases at V and 0 bases at J, with 13 bases in the middle. This CDR3 is built from 14 residues. The CDR3 here is CASIPGGNSYEQYF. In DNA form, the CDR3 reads TGTGCCAGCATCCCCGGGGGTAACTCCTACGAGCAGTACTTC. Looking up the rest from reference TRBV28 and TRBJ2-7 gives the full variable domain: DVKVTQSSRYLVKRTGEKVFLECVQDMDHENMFWYRQDPGLGLRLIYFSYDVKMKEKGDIPEGYSVSREKKERFSLILESASTNQTSMYLCASIPGGNSYEQYFGPGTRLTVT.

This clonotype was found many times. The genes are TRBV6-1 and TRBJ1-5, with 7 bases lining up with TRBD1. V shed 7 bases and J 2 bases; nucleotides not matched to a gene: 14. The germline V gene encodes CDR1 MNHNS and CDR2 SASEGT. This CDR3 has 17 residues. The CDR3 region is CASTGVRNTGGNQPQHF. The CDR3 DNA sequence: TGTGCCAGCACCGGGGTAAGGAACACAGGGGGCAATCAGCCCCAGCATTTT.

This clonotype has just a few counts. One junction end disagrees with the germline gene, perhaps due to a read error. The V call is TRBV6-5, the J call TRBJ2-5; possibly TRBD2 for D (5 bases). Germline lookup yields CDR1 MNHEY and CDR2 SVGAGI. This CDR3 contains 16 residues. The CDR3 DNA follows: TGTGCCAGCAGTCACTCAGGCGCGGGCGAGGAGGAGACCCAGTACTTC. It is translated as CASSHSGAGEEETQYF.

To note about this clonotype: This may stem from a read error, because a much larger clone lies one nucleotide away. The chain has TRBV7-3 and TRBJ1-2; D possibly corresponds to TRBD1 (5 bases). CDR1 is SGHTA, CDR2 FQGTGA, per germline. This CDR3 is 15 amino acids long. Here the CDR3 DNA reads TGTGCCAGCATGATGGGGGGGGGTCGTTCTGTTGGCTACCCCTTC. Translating gives CASMMGGGRSVGYPF.

The sample holds many counts of this clonotype. The chain has TRBV5-1 and TRBJ1-5; D gene ambiguous. This CDR3 spans 15 amino acids. The ends were cut back, 4 bases at V and 4 bases at J, with 15 bases in the middle. Germline assignment: CDR1 SGHRS and CDR2 YFSETQ. The CDR3 is CASSERGSRNQPQHF. The CDR3 nucleotides are TGCGCCAGCAGCGAGAGAGGGTCGAGAAATCAGCCCCAGCATTTT.

This clonotype was seen at least ten times. CDR3 DNA sequence: TGCGCCAGCAGCCCCTTCGTGCAGGACAGGGATCAGTACTTC. Translating it yields CASSPFVQDRDQYF. V gene TRBV4-1 combines with J gene TRBJ2-4, with 8 bases that match TRBD1. Germline lookup yields CDR1 MGHRA and CDR2 YSYEKL. This CDR3 region has 14 residues. V gave up 4 bases and J gave up 12 bases; unmatched junction bases: 11.

This clonotype was picked up many times. A much larger clone is a single base away; this may be a read error. The chain carries TRBV7-8 and TRBJ2-5, with 7 positions matching TRBD2. The CDR3 runs to 15 residues. Germline loops: CDR1 SGHVS, CDR2 FQNEAQ. The DNA for the CDR3 is TGTGCCAGCGTCGTGCTAGCGGAACGACAAGAGACCCAGCACTTC. It specifies CASVVLAERQETQHF.

The chain has TRBV2 and TRBJ2-7; D gene uncertain. Trimming removed 4 bases at V and 6 bases at J, with 7 bases between. Germline assignment: CDR1 SNHLY and CDR2 FYNNEI. The length of the CDR3 is 11 residues. CDR3 bases: TGTGCCAGCAGTGTGTTGGGCGAGCAGTACTTC. Translated, it gives CASSVLGEQYF.

The chain employs TRBV27 and TRBJ2-1; D is unresolved. The CDR3 runs 13 residues. Deletions cut 0 bases from V and 10 bases from J, with 10 bases between. Germline lookup yields CDR1 MNHEY and CDR2 SMNVEV (reference sequence). The CDR3 spells CASSLSTVGEQFF. CDR3 DNA: TGTGCCAGCAGTTTATCAACAGTCGGCGAGCAGTTCTTC.

At least ten counts were recorded for this clonotype. The V and J genes are TRBV29-1 and TRBJ1-1; weak D call: TRBD1 (6 bases). Germline loops: CDR1 SQVTM, CDR2 ANQGSEA. Trimming left V 6 bases short and J 1 base short, with 9 bases between. The CDR3 totals 12 residues. This CDR3 reads CSVQGWNTEAFF. The CDR3 DNA follows: TGCAGCGTACAGGGTTGGAACACTGAAGCTTTCTTT.

The DNA of the CDR3 is TGTGCCAGCAGCTTATCCGGGACAGGGAGTCACGAGCAGTACTTC. Its translation is CASSLSGTGSHEQYF. J is TRBJ2-7 and V is TRBV7-2, with 9 bases that match TRBD1. The CDR3 covers 15 residues. Germline CDR1 is SGHTA and CDR2 is FQGNSA. Trimming cost V 2 bases and J 5 bases; bases outside gene matches: 7.

In its sample, this clonotype was seen many times. The chain links TRBV6-1 to TRBJ1-2; unclear D gene. From germline, CDR1 is MNHNS and CDR2 SASEGT. V shed 6 bases and J shed 6 bases, with 11 bases lying between them. The CDR3 loop spans 12 amino acids. CDR3: CASRPALHGYTF. In DNA, the CDR3 is TGTGCCAGCAGGCCCGCCCTACATGGCTACACCTTC.

The CDR3 DNA sequence: TGTGCCAGCAGTTACACCACAGGGGGCATAGATACGCAGTATTTT. Its translation is CASSYTTGGIDTQYF. J is TRBJ2-3 and V is TRBV6-2 or TRBV6-3; 9 positions agree with TRBD1. CDR1 and CDR2 from the germline V gene are MNHEY and SVGEGT. Trimming cost V 2 bases and J 5 bases; bases outside gene matches: 5. CDR3 length: 15 amino acids.

This clonotype was observed at least ten times. The chain recombines TRBV24-1 with TRBJ2-7; possible D gene TRBD1, 6 bases. The CDR3 loop spans 13 amino acids. Looked up from germline, CDR1 is KGHDR and CDR2 is SFDVKD. V dropped 7 bases and J dropped 1 base, with 10 bases sitting between them. The CDR3 sequence: CATSKTGSYEQYF. CDR3 DNA: TGTGCCACCAGCAAGACAGGTTCCTACGAGCAGTACTTC.

This clonotype was detected ten times or more. CDR3 coding DNA: TGTGCCAGCAGTGTGGACAGGGGAGGCACTGAAGCTTTCTTT. Its translation: CASSVDRGGTEAFF. This sequence joins TRBV2 and TRBJ1-1; 9 positions agree with TRBD1. V gave up 4 bases and J gave up 4 bases; unmatched junction bases: 4. Germline V lookup: CDR1 SNHLY, CDR2 FYNNEI. The CDR3 sequence is 14 residues long.

This clonotype was counted many times. This rearrangement joins TRBV6-6 to TRBJ2-7; the match to TRBD1 covers 7 bases. The germline V gene encodes CDR1 MNHNY and CDR2 SVGAGI (reference sequence). This CDR3 contains 13 residues. V dropped 4 bases and J dropped 5; count of bases not matched to a gene: 5. CDR3 protein: CASSFQQGNEQYV. DNA of the CDR3: TGTGCCAGCAGTTTCCAACAGGGGAACGAGCAGTACGTC.

This clonotype was seen at least ten times. This chain connects TRBV29-1 to TRBJ2-3, with TRBD1 identical over 10 bases. Germline loops: CDR1 SQVTM, CDR2 ANQGSEA. The CDR3 spans 14 residues. Trimming at V came to 7 bases and at J to 9 bases, leaving 13 bases not matched to a gene. The CDR3 sequence: CSARTTGGIETQYF. DNA of the CDR3: TGCAGCGCCCGGACGACAGGGGGCATTGAGACGCAGTATTTT.

This clonotype was detected only a few times. The J gene is TRBJ1-1, the V gene TRBV10-1; 9 bases fit TRBD1. The CDR3 is made up of 14 amino acids. CDR1 WNHNN and CDR2 SYGVQD come from the germline V gene (reference sequence). J lost 5 bases, V lost 9 bases, and 10 bases had no gene match. CDR3 sequence (DNA): TGCGCCAGTCAGCTGGACAGGGGAAAAACTGAAGCTTTCTTT. Amino acids: CASQLDRGKTEAFF.

This clonotype was detected ten times or more. The chain links TRBV12-3 or TRBV12-4 to TRBJ2-1; 13 bases are shared with TRBD2. The CDR3 length is 15 residues. J gave up 10 bases and V 6 bases, and 9 bases lay outside the gene matches. The CDR3, as DNA: TGTGCCAGCAGCTTCGGGACTAGCGGGGTGGGGGAGCAGTTCTTC. Amino acids: CASSFGTSGVGEQFF.

The table lists this clonotype with many counts. V is TRBV20-1 and J is TRBJ1-6; 8 nucleotides align to TRBD1. Germline CDR1 and CDR2: DFQATT and SNEGSKA (reference sequence). J gave up 3 bases and V 0 bases, and 16 bases lay outside the gene matches. The CDR3 covers 20 residues. For the CDR3, the DNA is TGCAGTGCTAGAGACCCGGCAGGACAGGGAAGTTTGGACTATAATTCACCCCTCCACTTT. Its protein is CSARDPAGQGSLDYNSPLHF.

This clonotype has more than one count but fewer than ten. Given a much more abundant clone one base away, this may be a read error. The rearrangement joins TRBV6-2 or TRBV6-3 to TRBJ1-5; no clear D gene. This CDR3 has 16 amino acids. Germline CDR1 and CDR2: MNHEY and SVGEGT. The CDR3 DNA follows: TGTGCCAGCAGTTACTTGGCAACTCATAGCAGTCAGCCCCAGCATTTT. Amino acids: CASSYLATHSSQPQHF.

Remarks on this clonotype: A read error may explain this, as a much larger clone is one base away. V usage is TRBV5-8 and J usage is TRBJ1-2; 7 bases align to TRBD1. The CDR3 is 17 residues long. V shed 4 bases and J 4 bases; nucleotides not matched to a gene: 16. CDR1 is SGHTS and CDR2 is YDEGEE in the germline V gene. Here the CDR3 reads CASSPGTARFIGYGYTF. The CDR3 region has the DNA TGTGCCAGCAGCCCAGGGACAGCGCGATTCATTGGCTATGGCTACACCTTC.

This clonotype was recorded at least ten times. The chain joins TRBV18 to TRBJ1-5; no clear D gene. V lost 1 base to trimming and J lost 5 bases, with 15 bases between them. The germline gives CDR1 KGHSH, CDR2 LQKENI. This CDR3 is built from 16 residues. The CDR3 DNA reads as TGTGCCAGCTCACCACAGGAGGTAGTCTGGGATCAGCCCCAGCATTTT. It specifies CASSPQEVVWDQPQHF.

This clonotype occurred many times. This chain links TRBV6-6 with TRBJ2-3, with D uncertain. The V end was cut by 1 base, the J end by 5 bases, with 4 bases between. There are 12 residues in the CDR3. Germline V gene lookup returns CDR1 MNHNY and CDR2 SVGAGI (reference sequence). CDR3 nucleotides: TGTGCCAGCAGTTACTTGGGAGATACGCAGTATTTT. Its translation is CASSYLGDTQYF.

About this clonotype: This may come from a read error, since a much larger clone is one base off. The genes are TRBV7-8 and TRBJ1-2, with 9 bases identical to TRBD1. Trimming at V came to 8 bases and at J to 7 bases, leaving 8 bases not matched to a gene. The CDR3 runs 13 residues. Germline CDR1 is SGHVS and CDR2 is FQNEAQ. CDR3 nucleotides: TGTGCCAGCGGCCGGGGACAGGGTGCTGGCTACACCTTC. Protein product: CASGRGQGAGYTF.

This clonotype appeared many times. This chain connects TRBV6-1 to TRBJ1-2; the D gene is possibly TRBD1 (5 bases). Germline V CDR1 and CDR2: MNHNS, SASEGT. V was shortened by 4 bases and J by 5 bases, with 17 bases between the two germline ends. The CDR3 contains 15 residues. CDR3 nucleotide sequence: TGTGCCAGCAGTGTCAGGGACCAAGAACAGTATGGCTACACCTTC. Residues: CASSVRDQEQYGYTF.

Concerning this clonotype itself: The junction shows a germline mismatch at one end, possibly a read error. V gene TRBV20-1 combines with J gene TRBJ1-4; 8 nucleotides match TRBD1. Germline V lookup: CDR1 DFQATT, CDR2 SNEGSKA (reference sequence). The CDR3 has 19 residues. As DNA, the CDR3 is TGCAGTGCTAGGCCGGCGTCGGGACAGGTCGGAGCAACTAATGAAGAACTGTTTTTT. It encodes CSARPASGQVGATNEELFF.